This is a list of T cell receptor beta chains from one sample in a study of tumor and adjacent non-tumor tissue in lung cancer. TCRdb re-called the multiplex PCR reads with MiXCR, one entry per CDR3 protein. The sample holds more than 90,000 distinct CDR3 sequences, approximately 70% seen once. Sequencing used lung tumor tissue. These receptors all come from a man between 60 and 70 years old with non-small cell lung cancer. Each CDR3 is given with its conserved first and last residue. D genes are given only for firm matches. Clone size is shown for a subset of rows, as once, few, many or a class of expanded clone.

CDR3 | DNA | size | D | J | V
CAWSTRASGTEALF | TGTGCCTGGAGTACTCGGGCCTCCGGTACTGAAGCTCTCTTT | - | - | TRBJ1-1 | TRBV30
CAWSSGTGGLGAFF | TGTGCCTGGAGTTCCGGGACAGGGGGTCTTGGAGCTTTCTTT | few | TRBD1 | TRBJ1-1 | TRBV30
CASSIGRFQSSGNAIYF | TGTGCCAGCAGTATCGGACGGTTCCAGAGCTCTGGAAACGCCATATATTTT | few | - | TRBJ1-3 | TRBV6-5
CIATDQLAGDTRYF | TGCATTGCTACAGACCAACTAGCGGGGGATACGCGGTATTTT | - | TRBD2 | TRBJ2-3 | TRBV20-1
CTSSLQGVNRAALHF | TGTACCAGCAGTCTCCAGGGGGTGAATCGGGCGGCCCTCCACTTT | - | TRBD1 | TRBJ1-6 | TRBV12-3/TRBV12-4
CASTYRDRARDTQYF | TGTGCCAGCACCTACCGGGACAGGGCCCGAGATACGCAGTATTTT | many | TRBD1 | TRBJ2-3 | TRBV6-1
CASSIHRGPTTTGELFF | TGTGCCAGCAGTATCCACAGGGGGCCCACTACTACCGGGGAGCTGTTTTTT | - | TRBD1 | TRBJ2-2 | TRBV11-3
CSARERFGRGGPYKQYF | TGCAGTGCTAGAGAAAGGTTCGGCAGGGGGGGACCCTACAAGCAATACTTC | - | - | TRBJ2-7 | TRBV20-1
CASSQEDEKTQCF | TGCGCCAGCAGCCAAGAAGACGAGAAGACCCAGTGCTTT | - | - | TRBJ2-5 | TRBV4-3
CSVSEPNPNYGYTF | TGCAGCGTTAGCGAACCTAATCCTAACTATGGCTACACCTTC | - | - | TRBJ1-2 | TRBV29-1